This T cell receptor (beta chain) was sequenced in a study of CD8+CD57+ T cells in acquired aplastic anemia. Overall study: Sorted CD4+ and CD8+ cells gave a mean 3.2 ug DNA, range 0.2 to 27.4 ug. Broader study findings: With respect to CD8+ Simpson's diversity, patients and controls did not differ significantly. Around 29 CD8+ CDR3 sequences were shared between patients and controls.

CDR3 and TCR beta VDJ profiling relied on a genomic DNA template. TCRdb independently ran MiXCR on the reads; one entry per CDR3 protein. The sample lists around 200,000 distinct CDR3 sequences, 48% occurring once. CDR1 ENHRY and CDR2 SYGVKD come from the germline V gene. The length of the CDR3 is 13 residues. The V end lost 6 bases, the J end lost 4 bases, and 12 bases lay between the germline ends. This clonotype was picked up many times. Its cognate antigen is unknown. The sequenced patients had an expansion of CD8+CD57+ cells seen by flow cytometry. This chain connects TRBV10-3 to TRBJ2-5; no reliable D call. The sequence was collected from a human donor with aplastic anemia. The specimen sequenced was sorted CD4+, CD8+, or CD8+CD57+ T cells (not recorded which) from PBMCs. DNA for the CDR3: TGTGCCATCAGGAGGCCAGCCGGAGAGACCCAGTACTTC. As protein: CAIRRPAGETQYF.